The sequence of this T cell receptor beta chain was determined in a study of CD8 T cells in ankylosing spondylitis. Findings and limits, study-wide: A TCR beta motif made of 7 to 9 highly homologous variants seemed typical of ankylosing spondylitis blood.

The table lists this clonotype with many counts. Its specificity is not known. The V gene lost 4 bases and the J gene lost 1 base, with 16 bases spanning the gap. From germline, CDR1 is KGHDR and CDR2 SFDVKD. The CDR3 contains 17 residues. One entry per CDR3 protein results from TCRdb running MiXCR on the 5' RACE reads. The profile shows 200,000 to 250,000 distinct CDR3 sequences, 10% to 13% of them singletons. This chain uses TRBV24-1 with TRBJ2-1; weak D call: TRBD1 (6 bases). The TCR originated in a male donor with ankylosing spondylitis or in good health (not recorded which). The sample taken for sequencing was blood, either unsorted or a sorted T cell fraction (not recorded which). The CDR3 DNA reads TGTGCCACCAGTGAACCGGCAGGGGACGCATCCTACAATGAGCAGTTCTTC. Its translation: CATSEPAGDASYNEQFF.